The source of this TCR beta chain is a study of shared clonotypes between healthy human individuals. Germline CDR1 SGHRS, CDR2 YFSETQ. V shed 4 bases and J 0 bases; nucleotides not matched to a gene: 5. The CDR3 totals 18 residues. Sequencing was performed with immunoSEQ multiplex PCR; in TCRdb, only in-frame clones are kept and a portion is missing. The sample lists over a million clones; around 97% were seen once. Study-level results: A reduction in generation probabilities was seen for non-shared clonotypes relative to those shared by all four donors.

About this clone: The antigen is undetermined.

The chain joins TRBV5-1 to TRBJ2-1, with 15 bases matching TRBD2. The sequencing sample was made of naive CD4+ T cells sorted from blood. Subset meaning: CD45RA+ positively selected. The source is a man aged 25 to 40 in good health. For the CDR3, the DNA is TGCGCCAGCAGCGTCCCGGGACTAGCGGGAGGCTCCTACAATGAGCAGTTCTTC. Translating gives CASSVPGLAGGSYNEQFF.